This T cell receptor beta chain comes out of a study of post-analysis software for immune sequencing data. Findings and caveats of the study: Those with multiple sclerosis, the patient group, showed significantly lower normalized Chao1 diversity than controls. With TRBV5-6, TRBV5-1 and TRBV20-1 included, about five TRBV segments were more frequent in patients than in controls.

Worth noting for this clonotype: What it binds is unknown.

Unique molecular identifiers were present in the TCR beta cDNA libraries. TCRdb analysed the PCR reads with MiXCR anew, one entry per CDR3 protein. The table has 650,000 to 850,000 distinct CDR3 sequences, about 53% seen once. This CDR3 has 17 residues. Germline V lookup: CDR1 SGHRS, CDR2 YFSETQ. V was shortened by 4 bases and J by 0 bases, with 14 bases between the two germline ends. This TCR was recovered from a girl aged 5-17 years with multiple sclerosis. This chain uses TRBV5-1 with TRBJ2-6, with D perhaps TRBD1 or TRBD2 (5 bases each). Sequenced input: blood. CDR3 loop: CASSPGGTTSGANVLTF. The CDR3 coding sequence is TGCGCCAGCAGCCCAGGTGGGACGACCTCTGGGGCCAACGTCCTGACTTTC.